The rows below give T cell receptor beta chains drawn from one sample of a study of T cell repertoires in cytomegalovirus infection. Their target antigens are unknown. One entry per CDR3 protein results from TCRdb running MiXCR on the reads. The sample includes 300,000 to 400,000 distinct CDR3 sequences, just under 30% of them seen just once. The material sequenced was cultured PBMCs, taken from culture after CMV antigen stimulation. The source of these receptors is a human donor in good health (CMV status not recorded). Some clones in this sample may be carry-over from other donors' samples. Both conserved end residues are part of each CDR3. A D gene is named only where the DNA matches it firmly. For some rows the clone size is stated as once, few or many, or as a class when expanded; others skip it.

TRBJ2-1 TRBV6-5 NA NA TGTGCCAGCAGTCTTCTGAGGGGTGGGAGAGAAAATGAGCAGTTCTTC CASSLLRGGRENEQFF
TRBJ2-7 TRBV27 few TRBD1 TGTGCCAGCAGTTTCCGAAGTTTCCAAACCCTGACAGGGGCCTACGAGCAGTACTTC CASSFRSFQTLTGAYEQYF
TRBJ1-2 TRBV7-2 many NA TGTGCCAGCAGCCTACACCTGGCGTCGAATTATGGCTACACCTTC CASSLHLASNYGYTF
TRBJ1-1 TRBV6-5 few NA TGTGCCAGCAGTTACCAGGGAGGAGCTTTCTTT CASSYQGGAFF
TRBJ2-3 TRBV2 NA TRBD2 TGTGCCAGCAGCGGACTAGCGGGGGGAGGTAATACGCAGTATTTT CASSGLAGGGNTQYF
TRBJ1-4 TRBV7-9 NA NA TGTGCCAGCAGCCCTAGAGGGGGTTCTGAAAAACTGTTTTTT CASSPRGGSEKLFF
TRBJ1-3 TRBV2 NA NA TGTGCCAGCAGTGAGCTGAGCTCTGGAAACACCATATATTTT CASSELSSGNTIYF
TRBJ2-3 TRBV12-3/TRBV12-4 few NA TGTGCCAGCAGTTTAGCGGGGTCTTATACGCAGTATTTT CASSLAGSYTQYF
TRBJ1-2 TRBV29-1 NA NA TGCAGCGTTGAAACACAGCTGCATGGCTACACCTTC CSVETQLHGYTF
TRBJ2-3 TRBV7-3 many TRBD2 TGTGCCAGCTCTAGCGGGGGGGGCACAGATACGCAGTATTTT CASSSGGGTDTQYF
TRBJ2-7 TRBV7-6 NA TRBD1 TGTGCCAGCAGCCGGGGGGTGACAGGGGGCTACGAGCAGTACTTC CASSRGVTGGYEQYF
TRBJ1-5 TRBV19 NA NA TGTGCCGGGAAGGCGGGGGCAAGGCAGCCCCAGCATTTT CAGKAGARQPQHF
TRBJ2-2 TRBV19 NA NA TGTGCCAGTAGCCCCGGGCCGGCGGTCGGGGAGCTGTTTTTT CASSPGPAVGELFF
TRBJ2-3 TRBV11-2 NA TRBD1 TGTGCCAGCAGCTTAGAGGGACAGGCCCCGGATACGCAGTATTTT CASSLEGQAPDTQYF
TRBJ1-4 TRBV11-2 many NA TGTGCCGTTACGTCGAACAGAGGAGAAAAACTGTTTTTT CAVTSNRGEKLFF
TRBJ1-1 TRBV6-1 many NA TGTGCCAGCAGTGAAGTCCAGGGGAACACTGAAGCTTTCTTT CASSEVQGNTEAFF
TRBJ2-2 TRBV28 few TRBD2 TGTGCCAGCAGTTTCGGAGCGGGGGGGGTGCCCGGGGAGCTGTTTTTT CASSFGAGGVPGELFF
TRBJ2-2 TRBV6-1 NA NA TGTGCCAGCAGTAGAGACAGGTTCGCGAACACCGGGGAGCTGTTTTTT CASSRDRFANTGELFF
TRBJ2-7 TRBV12-3/TRBV12-4 NA TRBD2 TGTGCCAGCAGTTTAGGAACTAGCGTTGCTTTC CASSLGTSVAF
TRBJ1-1 TRBV7-6 many TRBD1 TGTGCCAGCAGCCAAGGACAGGGAACGTACACTGAAGCTTTCTTT CASSQGQGTYTEAFF
TRBJ2-6 TRBV7-9 NA NA TGTGCCAGCAGCTTAATCCGGGACGGGGCACGCTCTGGGGCCAACGTCCTGACTTTC CASSLIRDGARSGANVLTF
TRBJ2-3 TRBV7-9 NA TRBD2 TGTGCCAGCAGCTCCGGACTAGCGGGGACCCTTTTACGATTGGATACGCAGTATTTT CASSSGLAGTLLRLDTQYF
TRBJ2-1 TRBV7-8 many TRBD1 TGTGCCAGCAGCTTAGTGAGGGACAGGGTCGGAGGTGAGCAGTTCTTC CASSLVRDRVGGEQFF
TRBJ2-5 TRBV3-1 few TRBD2 TGTGCCAGCAGCCCCACTAGCGTCCAAGAGACCCAGTACTTC CASSPTSVQETQYF
TRBJ2-3 TRBV20-1 NA TRBD2 TGCAGTGCTCACCAGGGACTAATCACAGATACGCAGTATTTT CSAHQGLITDTQYF
TRBJ1-6 TRBV27 NA NA TGTGCCAGCAGCGGGACATTATCTTCACCCCTCCACTTT CASSGTLSSPLHF
TRBJ2-7 TRBV7-8 many NA TGTGCCAGCAGCCTTAGGAGCTACGAGCAGTACTTC CASSLRSYEQYF
TRBJ1-2 TRBV5-1 NA NA TGCGCCAGCAGCCTTTCGGTGGGAGCTTCTAACTATGGCTACACCTTC CASSLSVGASNYGYTF
TRBJ2-5 TRBV6-2/TRBV6-3 NA TRBD2 TGTGCCAGCAGTTTGGCTACTAGCGGCCAGAAGACCCAGTACTTC CASSLATSGQKTQYF
TRBJ1-2 TRBV20-1 NA NA TGCAGTGCTAGGACAGGTCTTAACTATGGCTACACCTTC CSARTGLNYGYTF
TRBJ2-3 TRBV18 few TRBD2 TGTGCCAGCTCACCTCAAGCGGGGCGCACAGATACGCAGTATTTT CASSPQAGRTDTQYF
TRBJ1-2 TRBV20-1 few NA TGCAGTGCTAGAGATCACCCGCTCCGAAACGATGTCTCGCTCTATGGCTACACCTTC CSARDHPLRNDVSLYGYTF
TRBJ1-6 TRBV7-2 many NA TGTGCCAGCAGCCGTGCGGGTTCACCCCTCCACTTT CASSRAGSPLHF
TRBJ2-2 TRBV28 once NA TGTGCCAGCAGTCCCGGGAAGCCGAACACCGGGGAGCTGTTTTTT CASSPGKPNTGELFF
TRBJ2-3 TRBV7-2 many NA TGTGCCAGCAGCTTTTGGGGCTACACAGATACGCAGTATTTT CASSFWGYTDTQYF
TRBJ1-5 TRBV6-1 NA NA TGTGCCAGCGGGAAGACGACCAATCAGCCCCAGCATTTT CASGKTTNQPQHF
TRBJ1-1 TRBV20-1 NA TRBD1 TGCAGTGCTAGTCAATCTGGGGGGGGGACAGGGAGCACTGAAGCTTTCTTT CSASQSGGGTGSTEAFF
TRBJ1-1 TRBV28 few NA TGTGCCAGCAGTTTTCCCCCCGGGGCCTCCCGTTACACTGAAGCTTTCTTT CASSFPPGASRYTEAFF
TRBJ1-3 TRBV7-2 NA NA TGTGCCAGCAGCCCAGGACGGTACTCTGGAAACACCATATATTTT CASSPGRYSGNTIYF
TRBJ1-5 TRBV9 NA NA TGTGCCAGCGGGGGGGGGGGAAGCAATCAGCCCCAGCATTTT CASGGGGSNQPQHF
TRBJ1-3 TRBV19 few NA TGTGCCAGTAGTACATTCACGGCCTCTGGAAACACCATATATTTT CASSTFTASGNTIYF
TRBJ1-2 TRBV20-1 NA NA TGCAGTGCTAGATCAAGAGCAGGATCGAACTATGGCTACACCTTC CSARSRAGSNYGYTF
TRBJ1-1 TRBV7-2 few NA TGTGCCAGCAGACCCTCTCCCGGGAGAGGAGGGACTGAAGCTTTCTTT CASRPSPGRGGTEAFF
TRBJ2-2 TRBV20-1 few NA TGCAGTGCTAGTCCCACCGGGGAGCTGTTTTTT CSASPTGELFF
TRBJ2-1 TRBV6-4 once NA TGTGCCAGCAGTGACAGGCAGGGAACTCCCTACAATGAGCAGTTCTTC CASSDRQGTPYNEQFF
TRBJ1-6 TRBV28 NA NA TGTGCCGCCGGGCGGGGCAGGTCACCCCTCCACTTT CAAGRGRSPLHF
TRBJ2-5 TRBV7-9 many NA TGTGCCAGCACCGAGACTGGGCGAAAAGGGGCCCAGTACTTC CASTETGRKGAQYF
TRBJ2-1 TRBV6-1 NA NA TGTGCCAGCAGGGCCTGGGAGCAGTTCTTC CASRAWEQFF